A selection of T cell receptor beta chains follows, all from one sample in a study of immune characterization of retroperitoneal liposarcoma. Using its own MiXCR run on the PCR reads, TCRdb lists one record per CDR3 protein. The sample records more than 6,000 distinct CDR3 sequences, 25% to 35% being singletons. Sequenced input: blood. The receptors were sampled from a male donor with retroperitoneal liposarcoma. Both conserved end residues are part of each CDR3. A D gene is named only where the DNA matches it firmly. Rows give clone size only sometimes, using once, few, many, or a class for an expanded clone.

CDR3: CASRTYASSGNTIYF
DNA: TGTGCCAGCCGGACATACGCGAGCTCTGGAAACACCATATATTTT
J: TRBJ1-3
D: .
V: TRBV6-5
size: many

CDR3: CASSSVRTGNSPLHF
DNA: TGTGCCAGCAGCTCGGTCAGGACAGGAAATTCACCCCTCCACTTT
J: TRBJ1-6
D: TRBD1
V: TRBV7-2
size: .

CDR3: CASSQDMWNEQFF
DNA: TGCGCCAGCAGCCAAGATATGTGGAATGAGCAGTTCTTC
J: TRBJ2-1
D: .
V: TRBV4-1
size: .

CDR3: CASRSAPGTSPYNEQFF
DNA: TGTGCCAGCAGATCCGCCCCGGGGACCTCCCCGTACAATGAGCAGTTCTTC
J: TRBJ2-1
D: .
V: TRBV12-3/TRBV12-4
size: few

CDR3: CASSLVETQYF
DNA: TGTGCCAGCAGTTTGGTGGAGACCCAGTACTTC
J: TRBJ2-5
D: .
V: TRBV12-3/TRBV12-4
size: few

CDR3: CASSLEANTEAFF
DNA: TGTGCCAGCAGTCTGGAGGCGAACACTGAAGCTTTCTTT
J: TRBJ1-1
D: .
V: TRBV6-1
size: .

CDR3: CASTLEQPRTYNEQFF
DNA: TGTGCCAGCACCCTTGAGCAGCCCCGTACTTACAATGAGCAGTTCTTC
J: TRBJ2-1
D: .
V: TRBV12-3/TRBV12-4
size: medium-sized

CDR3: CASSLGPLAGVSPNEQYF
DNA: TGTGCCAGCAGTTTAGGGCCCCTAGCGGGAGTGTCCCCCAATGAGCAGTACTTC
J: TRBJ2-7
D: TRBD2
V: TRBV12-3/TRBV12-4
size: .

CDR3: CASSFTTSTDTQYF
DNA: TGTGCCAGCAGTTTCACAACCAGCACAGATACGCAGTATTTT
J: TRBJ2-3
D: .
V: TRBV12-3/TRBV12-4
size: .

CDR3: CASSLAGVGNEQFF
DNA: TGTGCCAGCAGTCTAGCGGGAGTAGGTAATGAGCAGTTCTTC
J: TRBJ2-1
D: TRBD2
V: TRBV12-3/TRBV12-4
size: once

CDR3: CASSDGAGSYNEQFF
DNA: TGTGCCAGCAGTGACGGAGCGGGATCCTACAATGAGCAGTTCTTC
J: TRBJ2-1
D: TRBD2
V: TRBV6-4
size: .

CDR3: CASSLDNYNEQYF
DNA: TGTGCCAGCAGCTTGGACAACTACAATGAGCAGTACTTC
J: TRBJ2-5
D: .
V: TRBV7-2
size: .

CDR3: CASSSGGPSTDTQYF
DNA: TGTGCCAGCTCTAGCGGGGGCCCCAGCACAGATACGCAGTATTTT
J: TRBJ2-3
D: TRBD2
V: TRBV6-1
size: many

CDR3: CASSPRQGDDTGELFF
DNA: TGTGCCAGCAGCCCTCGACAGGGGGACGACACCGGGGAGCTGTTTTTT
J: TRBJ2-2
D: TRBD1
V: TRBV9
size: .

CDR3: CASSLDRQRVFEQYF
DNA: TGTGCCAGCAGCTTAGATAGGCAGCGGGTGTTCGAGCAGTACTTC
J: TRBJ2-7
D: .
V: TRBV7-2
size: many

CDR3: CASTPAGTSNEQFF
DNA: TGTGCCAGCACCCCTGCCGGGACCAGCAATGAGCAGTTCTTC
J: TRBJ2-1
D: .
V: TRBV12-3/TRBV12-4
size: .

CDR3: CASRMTSGARELFF
DNA: TGTGCCAGCAGGATGACTAGCGGGGCGCGGGAGCTGTTTTTT
J: TRBJ2-2
D: TRBD2
V: TRBV6-1
size: medium-sized

CDR3: CASSLARGTEAFF
DNA: TGTGCCAGCAGCTTAGCCAGGGGAACTGAAGCTTTCTTT
J: TRBJ1-1
D: .
V: TRBV7-2
size: few

CDR3: CASTYGMAVGADTQYF
DNA: TGTGCCAGCACCTACGGGATGGCTGTCGGTGCAGATACGCAGTATTTT
J: TRBJ2-3
D: .
V: TRBV6-6
size: .

CDR3: CASSRTVSNQPQHF
DNA: TGTGCCAGCAGCCGGACAGTTAGCAATCAGCCCCAGCATTTT
J: TRBJ1-5
D: .
V: TRBV6-1
size: many

CDR3: CASSPQGQPTDTQYF
DNA: TGTGCCAGCAGCCCCCAGGGACAGCCCACAGATACGCAGTATTTT
J: TRBJ2-3
D: TRBD1
V: TRBV7-2
size: .

CDR3: CASGGTAGRGYTF
DNA: TGTGCCAGCGGAGGGACTGCTGGTCGGGGCTACACCTTC
J: TRBJ1-2
D: .
V: TRBV6-8
size: .

CDR3: CASSLRTSGSTYNEQFF
DNA: TGCGCCAGCAGCTTGAGGACTAGCGGGAGCACCTACAATGAGCAGTTCTTC
J: TRBJ2-1
D: TRBD2
V: TRBV5-1
size: many

CDR3: CASSSYRGHQETQYF
DNA: TGTGCCAGCAGCTCCTACAGGGGCCACCAAGAGACCCAGTACTTC
J: TRBJ2-5
D: TRBD1
V: TRBV6-6
size: .

CDR3: CASSLAGGMGYTF
DNA: TGTGCCAGCAGCTTAGCTGGAGGTATGGGCTACACCTTC
J: TRBJ1-2
D: .
V: TRBV7-2
size: few

CDR3: CASSLRQGIYNEQFF
DNA: TGTGCCAGCAGCTTAAGACAGGGTATTTACAATGAGCAGTTCTTC
J: TRBJ2-1
D: TRBD1
V: TRBV7-3
size: .

CDR3: CASSRPGLAGGPGWEQYF
DNA: TGTGCCAGCAGTCGACCGGGACTAGCGGGAGGGCCAGGGTGGGAGCAGTACTTC
J: TRBJ2-7
D: TRBD2
V: TRBV6-1
size: .

CDR3: CASGPGEQFF
DNA: TGTGCTAGTGGTCCAGGTGAGCAGTTCTTC
J: TRBJ2-1
D: .
V: TRBV12-5
size: many

CDR3: CASSLRAPGQGLYGYTF
DNA: TGTGCCAGCAGTTTACGGGCACCGGGACAGGGGCTCTATGGCTACACCTTC
J: TRBJ1-2
D: TRBD1
V: TRBV27
size: .

CDR3: CASSDFNGELFF
DNA: TGTGCCAGCAGTGATTTTAACGGGGAGCTGTTTTTT
J: TRBJ2-2
D: .
V: TRBV6-1
size: .

CDR3: CASSLGLGVTEAFF
DNA: TGTGCCAGCAGCTTAGGGTTGGGGGTGACTGAAGCTTTCTTT
J: TRBJ1-1
D: .
V: TRBV7-2
size: many

CDR3: CASSDSEWSTDTQYF
DNA: TGTGCCAGCAGTGACTCTGAGTGGTCCACAGATACGCAGTATTTT
J: TRBJ2-3
D: .
V: TRBV6-4
size: many

CDR3: CASSLAGAGNQPQHF
DNA: TGTGCCAGCAGCTTAGCGGGCGCAGGAAATCAGCCCCAGCATTTT
J: TRBJ1-5
D: .
V: TRBV7-2
size: .

CDR3: CASSLRNPNTEAFF
DNA: TGTGCCAGCAGTTTAAGGAACCCGAACACTGAAGCTTTCTTT
J: TRBJ1-1
D: .
V: TRBV12-3/TRBV12-4
size: medium-sized

CDR3: CASSKGGRETQYF
DNA: TGTGCCAGTAGTAAAGGGGGGAGAGAGACCCAGTACTTC
J: TRBJ2-5
D: .
V: TRBV19
size: many

CDR3: CASSLARPGGRETQYF
DNA: TGTGCCAGCAGCTTAGCGCGTCCTGGGGGGCGAGAGACCCAGTACTTC
J: TRBJ2-5
D: .
V: TRBV7-2
size: many

CDR3: CASSYRVQPQHF
DNA: TGTGCCAGCAGTTACAGAGTTCAGCCCCAGCATTTT
J: TRBJ1-5
D: .
V: TRBV6-6
size: few

CDR3: CASSPIPGGGGDTQYF
DNA: TGTGCCAGCAGTCCCATTCCGGGGGGCGGTGGAGATACGCAGTATTTT
J: TRBJ2-3
D: .
V: TRBV6-1
size: .

CDR3: CASSPARGFEAFF
DNA: TGTGCCAGCAGCCCGGCAAGGGGCTTTGAAGCTTTCTTT
J: TRBJ1-1
D: .
V: TRBV11-2
size: many

CDR3: CASSLGPGTGDYNEQFF
DNA: TGTGCCAGCAGCCTCGGACCCGGGACAGGGGACTACAATGAGCAGTTCTTC
J: TRBJ2-1
D: TRBD1
V: TRBV7-3
size: many

CDR3: CASRVDGEDTQYF
DNA: TGTGCCAGCAGAGTGGACGGAGAAGATACGCAGTATTTT
J: TRBJ2-3
D: .
V: TRBV6-1
size: few

CDR3: CASSDRDILPQHF
DNA: TGTGCCAGCAGTGACCGGGACATCCTGCCCCAGCATTTT
J: TRBJ1-5
D: .
V: TRBV6-1
size: many

CDR3: CASSYGTRQIGEQYF
DNA: TGTGCCAGCAGTTATGGGACACGTCAAATTGGCGAGCAGTACTTC
J: TRBJ2-7
D: .
V: TRBV25-1
size: many

CDR3: CASRGASGMVDTQYF
DNA: TGTGCCAGCAGGGGGGCTAGCGGGATGGTAGATACGCAGTATTTT
J: TRBJ2-3
D: TRBD2
V: TRBV27
size: many

CDR3: CASSYAREGNYEQYF
DNA: TGTGCCAGCAGTTACGCTCGGGAGGGCAACTACGAGCAGTACTTC
J: TRBJ2-7
D: TRBD2
V: TRBV6-6
size: many

CDR3: CSAPLRRGADTQYF
DNA: TGCAGTGCACCCCTGAGACGGGGCGCAGATACGCAGTATTTT
J: TRBJ2-3
D: .
V: TRBV20-1
size: few

CDR3: CASSGVLGAGVRYEQYF
DNA: TGTGCCAGCAGTGGGGTGCTCGGAGCGGGAGTTAGGTACGAGCAGTACTTC
J: TRBJ2-7
D: TRBD2
V: TRBV6-1
size: .

CDR3: CASSRTGGGDTQYF
DNA: TGTGCCAGCAGCAGGACAGGGGGGGGAGATACGCAGTATTTT
J: TRBJ2-3
D: TRBD1
V: TRBV7-2
size: .

CDR3: CASSSLDTQYF
DNA: TGTGCCAGCAGCTCACTAGATACGCAGTATTTT
J: TRBJ2-3
D: .
V: TRBV7-8
size: few